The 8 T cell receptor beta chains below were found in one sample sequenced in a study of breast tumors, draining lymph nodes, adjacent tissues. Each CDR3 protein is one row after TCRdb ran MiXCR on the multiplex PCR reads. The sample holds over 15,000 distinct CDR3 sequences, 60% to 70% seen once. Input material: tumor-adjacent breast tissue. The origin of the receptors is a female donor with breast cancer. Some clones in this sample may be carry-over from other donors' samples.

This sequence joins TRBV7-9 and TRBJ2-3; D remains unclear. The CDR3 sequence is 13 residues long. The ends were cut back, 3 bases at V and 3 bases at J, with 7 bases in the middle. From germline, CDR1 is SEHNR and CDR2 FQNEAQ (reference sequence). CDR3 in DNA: TGTGCCAGCAGCTTGAGTGTGACAGATACGCAGTATTTT. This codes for CASSLSVTDTQYF. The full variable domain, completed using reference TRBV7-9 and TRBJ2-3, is DTGVSQNPRHKITKRGQNVTFRCDPISEHNRLYWYRQTLGQGPEFLTYFQNEAQLEKSRLLSDRFSAERPKGSFSTLEIQRTEQGDSAMYLCASSLSVTDTQYFGPGTRLTVL.

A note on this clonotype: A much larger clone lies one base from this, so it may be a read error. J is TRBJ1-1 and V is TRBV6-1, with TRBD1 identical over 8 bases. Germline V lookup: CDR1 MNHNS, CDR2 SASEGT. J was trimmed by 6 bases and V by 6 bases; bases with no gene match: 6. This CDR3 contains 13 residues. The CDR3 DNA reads TGTGCCAGCAGCGGACAGGGCGGAGCTGAAGCTTTCTTT. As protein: CASSGQGGAEAFF.

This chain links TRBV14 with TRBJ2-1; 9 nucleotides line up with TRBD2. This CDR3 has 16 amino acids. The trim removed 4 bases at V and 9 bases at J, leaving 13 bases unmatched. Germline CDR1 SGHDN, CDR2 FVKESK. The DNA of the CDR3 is TGTGCCAGCAGCCCAATGATTAGCGGGAGTCTCAGTGAGCAGTTCTTC. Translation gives CASSPMISGSLSEQFF.

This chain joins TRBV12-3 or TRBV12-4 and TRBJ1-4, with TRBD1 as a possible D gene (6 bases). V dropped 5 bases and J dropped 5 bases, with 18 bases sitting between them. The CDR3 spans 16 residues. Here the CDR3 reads CASSPLTGEGNEKLFF. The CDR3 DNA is TGTGCCAGCAGTCCCCTGACAGGTGAGGGAAATGAAAAACTGTTTTTT.

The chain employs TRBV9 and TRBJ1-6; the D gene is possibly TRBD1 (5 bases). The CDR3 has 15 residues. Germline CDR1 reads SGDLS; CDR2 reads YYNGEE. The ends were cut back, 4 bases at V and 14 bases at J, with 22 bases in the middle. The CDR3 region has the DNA TGTGCCAGCAGCAAGGCGGGGGGGAGGGACTATTCCCTCCACTTT. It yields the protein CASSKAGGRDYSLHF.

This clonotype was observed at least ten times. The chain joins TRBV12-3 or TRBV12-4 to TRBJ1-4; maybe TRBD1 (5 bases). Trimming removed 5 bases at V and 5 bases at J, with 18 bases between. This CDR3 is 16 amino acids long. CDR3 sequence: CASSPQRGQPNEKLFF. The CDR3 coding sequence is TGTGCCAGCAGTCCGCAGAGAGGACAACCGAATGAAAAACTGTTTTTT.

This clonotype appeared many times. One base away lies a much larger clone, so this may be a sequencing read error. This CDR3 reads CASKLDSNQPQHF. The DNA for the CDR3 is TGTGCCAGCAAGCTAGATAGCAATCAGCCCCAGCATTTT. V gene TRBV6-1 combines with J gene TRBJ1-5, with D uncertain. CDR3 length: 13 residues. CDR1 is MNHNS, CDR2 SASEGT, per germline. The V gene lost 7 bases and the J gene lost 0 bases, with 7 bases spanning the gap.

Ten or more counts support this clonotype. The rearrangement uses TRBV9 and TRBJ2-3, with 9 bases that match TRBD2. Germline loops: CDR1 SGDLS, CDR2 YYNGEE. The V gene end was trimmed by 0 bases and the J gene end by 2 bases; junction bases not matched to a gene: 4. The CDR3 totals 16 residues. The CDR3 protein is CASSVGSGGFTDTQYF. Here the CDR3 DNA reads TGTGCCAGCAGCGTAGGGAGCGGGGGGTTCACAGATACGCAGTATTTT.